This TCR beta chain was profiled in a study of CD8 T cells in ankylosing spondylitis. MiXCR was run by TCRdb on the 5' RACE reads, yielding one entry per CDR3 protein. The table includes under 450,000 distinct CDR3 sequences, roughly 15% detected once. In regard to this clonotype: What it binds is unknown.

Overall study findings and caveats: Seemingly distinctive of ankylosing spondylitis blood was a TCR beta motif formed by eight highly homologous variants.

The CDR3 is 15 residues long. The germline CDR1 and CDR2 sequences are LGHDT and YNNKEL (reference sequence). The V gene end was trimmed by 2 bases and the J gene end by 3 bases; junction bases not matched to a gene: 5. The specimen sequenced was blood, either unsorted or a sorted T cell fraction (not recorded which). This TCR was recovered from a male donor with ankylosing spondylitis. This sequence joins TRBV3-1 and TRBJ2-7, with 9 bases that match TRBD2. The CDR3 sequence is CASSQTWTSDYEQYF. The CDR3 DNA reads TGTGCCAGCAGCCAAACCTGGACTAGCGACTACGAGCAGTACTTC.